The 6 T cell receptor beta chains in this list originate from one sample, sequenced in a study of T cells in narcolepsy. The table came from immunoSEQ multiplex PCR; TCRdb's copy has only in-frame clones and leaves some out. Of tens of thousands of clones listed, less than 65% are singletons. What was sequenced was memory (CD45RA-) CD4+ T cells from blood. These receptors were collected from a human donor in good health.

V is TRBV11-2 and J is TRBJ2-7; 7 positions match TRBD1. With V trimmed by 4 bases and J by 8 bases, 11 bases remained unmatched. The CDR3 spans 14 residues. Germline V gene lookup returns CDR1 SGHAT and CDR2 FQNNGV. The CDR3: CASSYSPGTAQQYF. CDR3 DNA: TGTGCCAGCAGCTACTCACCCGGGACAGCCCAGCAGTACTTC.

Details on this clone: A junction end diverges from the germline sequence, so it may reflect a read error. The chain links TRBV28 to TRBJ1-4, with TRBD1 as a possible D gene (6 bases). The length of the CDR3 is 13 residues. Germline CDR1 and CDR2: MDHEN and SYDVKM. CDR3 nucleotides: TGTGCCAGCAGTTTGGCCAACGGGACACCCGCGGTTTTT. This encodes CASSLANGTPAVF.

V usage is TRBV9 and J usage is TRBJ2-3, with TRBD2 identical over 8 bases. CDR3 length: 17 amino acids. Trimming took 2 bases from V and 6 from J; bases not matched to a gene: 14. Germline assignment: CDR1 SGDLS and CDR2 YYNGEE. In DNA, the CDR3 is TGTGCCAGCAGCGTGGGTTGGCGGGGGGCTGTCGTCGATACGCAGTATTTT. This translates into CASSVGWRGAVVDTQYF.

This clone occurred once. This chain uses TRBV23-1 with TRBJ1-3; D may be TRBD1 (6 bases). TRBV23-1 is an ORF, with its function uncertain. V lost 9 bases to trimming and J lost 0 bases, with 9 bases between them. The length of the CDR3 is 13 residues. The CDR3 loop reads CARGQDSGNTIYF. For the CDR3, the DNA is TGCGCCAGGGGACAAGACTCTGGAAACACCATATATTTT.

This clone was recorded a few times. This chain connects TRBV9 to TRBJ1-1; no definite D call. The CDR3 extends over 14 amino acids. CDR1 and CDR2 from the germline V gene are SGDLS and YYNGEE. V was clipped by 3 bases and J by 8 bases, with 17 bases between them. The CDR3 bases are TGTGCCAGCAGCGAGGGTGGTTTACACCAAGAAGCTTTCTTT. Translating gives CASSEGGLHQEAFF. The variable domain in full, completed from reference TRBV9 and TRBJ1-1, reads DSGVTQTPKHLITATGQRVTLRCSPRSGDLSVYWYQQSLDQGLQFLIQYYNGEERAKGNILERFSAQQFPDLHSELNLSSLELGDSALYFCASSEGGLHQEAFFGQGTRLTVV.

The chain uses TRBV30 and TRBJ2-7; D not certain. CDR3 size: 14 residues. The V gene lost 4 bases and the J gene lost 1 base, with 14 bases spanning the gap. The germline gives CDR1 GTSNPN, CDR2 SVGIG (reference sequence). CDR3 sequence reads: CAWTHGGPSYEQYF. The CDR3 bases are TGTGCCTGGACCCATGGCGGTCCTTCCTACGAGCAGTACTTC.